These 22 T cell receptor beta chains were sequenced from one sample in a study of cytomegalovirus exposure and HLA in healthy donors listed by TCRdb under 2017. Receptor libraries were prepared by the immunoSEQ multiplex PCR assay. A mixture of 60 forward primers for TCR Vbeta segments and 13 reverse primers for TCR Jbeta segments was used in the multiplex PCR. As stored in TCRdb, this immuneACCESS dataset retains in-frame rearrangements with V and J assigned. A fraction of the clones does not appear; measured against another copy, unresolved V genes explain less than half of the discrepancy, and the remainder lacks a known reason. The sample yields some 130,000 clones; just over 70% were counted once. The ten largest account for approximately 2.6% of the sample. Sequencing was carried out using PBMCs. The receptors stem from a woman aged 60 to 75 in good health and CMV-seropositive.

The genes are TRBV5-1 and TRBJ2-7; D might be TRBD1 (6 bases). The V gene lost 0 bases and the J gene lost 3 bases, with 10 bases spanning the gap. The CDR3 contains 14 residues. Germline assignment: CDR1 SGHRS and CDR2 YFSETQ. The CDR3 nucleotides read TGCGCCAGCAGCTTGGAGCAGGGGTACTACGAGCAGTACTTC. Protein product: CASSLEQGYYEQYF.

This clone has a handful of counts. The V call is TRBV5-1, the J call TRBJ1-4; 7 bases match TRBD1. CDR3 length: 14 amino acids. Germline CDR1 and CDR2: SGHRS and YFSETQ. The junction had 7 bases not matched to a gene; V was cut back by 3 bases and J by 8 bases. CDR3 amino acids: CASSSGQGEEKLFF. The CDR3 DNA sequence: TGCGCCAGCAGCTCAGGGCAGGGGGAGGAAAAACTGTTTTTT. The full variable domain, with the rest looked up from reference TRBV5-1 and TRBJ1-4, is KAGVTQTPRYLIKTRGQQVTLSCSPISGHRSVSWYQQTPGQGLQFLFEYFSETQRNKGNFPGRFSGRQFSNSRSEMNVSTLELGDSALYLCASSSGQGEEKLFFGSGTQLSVL.

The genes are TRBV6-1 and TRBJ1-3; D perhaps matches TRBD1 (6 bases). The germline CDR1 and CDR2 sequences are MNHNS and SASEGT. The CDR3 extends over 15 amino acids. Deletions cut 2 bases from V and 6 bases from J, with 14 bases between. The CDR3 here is CASSETRGRLNTIYF. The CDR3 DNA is TGTGCCAGCAGTGAAACCAGGGGCCGTCTAAACACCATATATTTT.

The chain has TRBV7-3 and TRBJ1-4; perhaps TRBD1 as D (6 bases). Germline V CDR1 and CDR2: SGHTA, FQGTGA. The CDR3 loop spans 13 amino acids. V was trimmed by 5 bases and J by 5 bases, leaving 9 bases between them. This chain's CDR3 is CASSAGANEKLFF. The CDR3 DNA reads TGTGCCAGCAGCGCAGGGGCAAATGAAAAACTGTTTTTT. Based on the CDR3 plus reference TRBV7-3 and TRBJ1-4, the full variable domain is GAGVSQTPSNKVTEKGKYVELRCDPISGHTALYWYRQSLGQGPEFLIYFQGTGAADDSGLPNDRFFAVRPEGSVSTLKIQRTERGDSAVYLCASSAGANEKLFFGSGTQLSVL.

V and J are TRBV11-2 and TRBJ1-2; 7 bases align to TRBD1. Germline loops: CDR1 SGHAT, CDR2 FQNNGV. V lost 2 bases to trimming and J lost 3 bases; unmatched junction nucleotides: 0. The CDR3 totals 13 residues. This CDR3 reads CASSLTGDYGYTF. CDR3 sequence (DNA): TGTGCCAGCAGCTTAACAGGGGACTATGGCTACACCTTC.

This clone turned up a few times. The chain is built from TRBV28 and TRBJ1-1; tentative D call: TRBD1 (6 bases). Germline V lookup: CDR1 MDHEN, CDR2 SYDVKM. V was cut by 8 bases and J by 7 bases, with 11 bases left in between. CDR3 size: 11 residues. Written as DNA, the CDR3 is TGTGCCAGCGGGACAATTAATGAAGCTTTCTTT. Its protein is CASGTINEAFF.

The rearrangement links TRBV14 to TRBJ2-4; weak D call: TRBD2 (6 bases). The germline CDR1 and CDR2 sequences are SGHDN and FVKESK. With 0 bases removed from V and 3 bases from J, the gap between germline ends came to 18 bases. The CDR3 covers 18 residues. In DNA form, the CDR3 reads TGTGCCAGCAGCCAAGACCCCCCGCGGGGAGTTGGCAAAAACATTCAGTACTTC. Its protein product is CASSQDPPRGVGKNIQYF.

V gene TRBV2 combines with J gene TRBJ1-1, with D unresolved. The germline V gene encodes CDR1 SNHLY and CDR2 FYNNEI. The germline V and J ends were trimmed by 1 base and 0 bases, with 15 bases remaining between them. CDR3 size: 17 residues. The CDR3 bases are TGTGCCAGCAGTGAAGGAGGGTTGGGTAGGATGAACACTGAAGCTTTCTTT. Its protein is CASSEGGLGRMNTEAFF.

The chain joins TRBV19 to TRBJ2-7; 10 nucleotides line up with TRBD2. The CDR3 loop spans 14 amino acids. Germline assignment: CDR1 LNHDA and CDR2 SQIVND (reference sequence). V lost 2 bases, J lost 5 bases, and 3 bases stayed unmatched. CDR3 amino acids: CASSIMGLANEQYF. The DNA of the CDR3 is TGTGCCAGTAGTATAATGGGACTAGCGAACGAGCAGTACTTC.

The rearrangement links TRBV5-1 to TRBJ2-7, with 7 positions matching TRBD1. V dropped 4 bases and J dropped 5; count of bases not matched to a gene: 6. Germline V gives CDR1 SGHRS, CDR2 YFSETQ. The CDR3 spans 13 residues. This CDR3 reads CASSPIDRDEQYF. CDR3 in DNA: TGCGCCAGCAGCCCCATCGACAGGGACGAGCAGTACTTC.

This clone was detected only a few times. In DNA form, the CDR3 reads TGCGCCAGCAGCGCTGGACAGAGCACAGATACGCAGTATTTT. It codes for CASSAGQSTDTQYF. The chain links TRBV5-1 to TRBJ2-3; D possibly corresponds to TRBD1 (6 bases). The CDR3 has 14 residues. Germline CDR1 reads SGHRS; CDR2 reads YFSETQ. The V and J ends lost 4 bases and 0 bases respectively, with 9 bases between them.

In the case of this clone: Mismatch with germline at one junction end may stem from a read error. CDR3 amino acids: CASIESGGNEQFF. The CDR3 DNA follows: TGCGCCAGCATTGAGTCGGGGGGCAATGAGCAGTTCTTC. The V call is TRBV10-2, the J call TRBJ2-1, with 7 bases that match TRBD2. CDR1 and CDR2 (germline): WSHSY, SAAADI. This CDR3 contains 13 residues.

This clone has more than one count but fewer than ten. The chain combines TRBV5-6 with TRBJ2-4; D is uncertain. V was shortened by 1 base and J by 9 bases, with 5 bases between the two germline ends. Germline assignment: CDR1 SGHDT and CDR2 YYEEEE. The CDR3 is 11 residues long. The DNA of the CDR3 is TGTGCCAGCAGCTTGTCTTCCATTCAGTACTTC. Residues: CASSLSSIQYF.

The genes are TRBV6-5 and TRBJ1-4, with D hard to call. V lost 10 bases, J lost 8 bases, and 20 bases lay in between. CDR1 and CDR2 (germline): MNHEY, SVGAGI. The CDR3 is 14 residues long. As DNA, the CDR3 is TGTGCCACCACAAAGGGAGGTCGAAGGGAAAAACTGTTTTTT. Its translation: CATTKGGRREKLFF.

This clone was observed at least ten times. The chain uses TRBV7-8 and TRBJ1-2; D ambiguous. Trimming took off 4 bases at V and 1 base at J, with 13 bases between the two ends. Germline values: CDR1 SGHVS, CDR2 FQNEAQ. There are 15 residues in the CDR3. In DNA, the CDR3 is TGTGCCAGCAGCTCGAGACACCAGATTAACTATGGCTACACCTTC. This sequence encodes CASSSRHQINYGYTF.

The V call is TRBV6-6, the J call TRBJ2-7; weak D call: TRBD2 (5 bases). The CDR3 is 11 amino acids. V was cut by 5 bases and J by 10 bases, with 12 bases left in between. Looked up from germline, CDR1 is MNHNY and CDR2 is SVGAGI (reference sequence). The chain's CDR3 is CASSPRDRQYF. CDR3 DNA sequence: TGTGCCAGCAGTCCCCGGGATCGCCAGTACTTC.

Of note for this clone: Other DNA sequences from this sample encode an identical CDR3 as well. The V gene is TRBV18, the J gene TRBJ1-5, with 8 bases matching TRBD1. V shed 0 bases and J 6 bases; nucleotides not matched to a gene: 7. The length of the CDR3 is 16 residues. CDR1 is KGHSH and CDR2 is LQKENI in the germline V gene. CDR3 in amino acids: CASSPPGQGVGQPQHF. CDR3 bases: TGTGCCAGCTCACCACCTGGACAGGGAGTTGGTCAGCCCCAGCATTTT.

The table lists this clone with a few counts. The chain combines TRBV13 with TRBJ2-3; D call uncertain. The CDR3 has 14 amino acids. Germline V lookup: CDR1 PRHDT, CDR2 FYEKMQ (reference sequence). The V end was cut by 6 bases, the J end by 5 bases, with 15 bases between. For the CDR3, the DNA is TGTGCCAGCAGTCCCACGAGCGCCCGAGATACGCAGTATTTT. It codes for CASSPTSARDTQYF. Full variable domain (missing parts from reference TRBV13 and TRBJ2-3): AAGVIQSPRHLIKEKRETATLKCYPIPRHDTVYWYQQGPGQDPQFLISFYEKMQSDKGSIPDRFSAQQFSDYHSELNMSSLELGDSALYFCASSPTSARDTQYFGPGTRLTVL.

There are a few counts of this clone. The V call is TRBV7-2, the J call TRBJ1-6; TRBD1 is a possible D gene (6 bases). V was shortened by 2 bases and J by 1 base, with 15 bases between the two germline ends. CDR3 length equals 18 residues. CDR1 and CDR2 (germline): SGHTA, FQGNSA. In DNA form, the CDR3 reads TGTGCCAGCAGCTTATCCGGGGGGCTGAGGTCCTATAATTCACCCCTCCACTTT. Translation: CASSLSGGLRSYNSPLHF. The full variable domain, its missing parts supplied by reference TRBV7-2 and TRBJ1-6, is GAGVSQSPSNKVTEKGKDVELRCDPISGHTALYWYRQSLGQGLEFLIYFQGNSAPDKSGLPSDRFSAERTGGSVSTLTIQRTQQEDSAVYLCASSLSGGLRSYNSPLHFGNGTRLTVT.

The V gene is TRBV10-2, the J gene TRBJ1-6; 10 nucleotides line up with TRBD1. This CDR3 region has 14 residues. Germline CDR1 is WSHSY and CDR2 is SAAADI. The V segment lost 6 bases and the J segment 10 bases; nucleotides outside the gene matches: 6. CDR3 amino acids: CASSADRGPSPLHF. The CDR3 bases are TGCGCCAGCAGCGCCGACAGGGGGCCCTCACCCCTCCACTTT.

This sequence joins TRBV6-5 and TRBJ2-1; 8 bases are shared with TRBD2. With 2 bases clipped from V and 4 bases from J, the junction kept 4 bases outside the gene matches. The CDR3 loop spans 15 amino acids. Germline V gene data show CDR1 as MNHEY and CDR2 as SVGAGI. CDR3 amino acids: CASSYDSGEYNEQFF. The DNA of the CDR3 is TGTGCCAGCAGTTACGATAGCGGGGAGTACAATGAGCAGTTCTTC.

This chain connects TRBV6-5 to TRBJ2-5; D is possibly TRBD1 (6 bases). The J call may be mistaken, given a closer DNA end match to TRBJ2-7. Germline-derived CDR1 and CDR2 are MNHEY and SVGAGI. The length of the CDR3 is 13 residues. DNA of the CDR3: TGTGCCAGCAGTCTCCGGACAGACTACGAGCAGTACTTC. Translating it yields CASSLRTDYEQYF.